A selection of T cell receptor beta chains follows, all from one sample in a study of blood T cell repertoires in COVID-19. Clones were sequenced by immunoSEQ multiplex PCR, and TCRdb holds only the in-frame ones, with some missing. The sample gives about 44,000 clones, around 86% of which show up once; 4.5% to 6% is in the top ten. The source material was peripheral blood. These TCRs come from a human donor in a cohort sampled during active COVID-19. Each CDR3 is given with its conserved first and last residue. The D gene is left open where the match is weak. Some rows have no size entry. The others give once, few or many, or a class for an expanded clone.

clone size	V gene	D gene	J gene	CDR3 protein	CDR3 DNA
few	TRBV28	TRBD2	TRBJ2-1	CASFPLAGTGGEQFF	TGTGCCAGCTTCCCTTTAGCGGGGACGGGGGGTGAGCAGTTCTTC
-	TRBV11-1	-	TRBJ2-5	CASSQGTASGTQYF	TGTGCCAGCAGCCAAGGGACTGCCTCGGGGACCCAGTACTTC
-	TRBV7-3	-	TRBJ2-5	CASSLTSLGFGTQYF	TGTGCCAGCAGCTTAACTTCCCTCGGGTTCGGGACCCAGTACTTC
-	TRBV7-9	TRBD1	TRBJ1-1	CASSYGTGEAFF	TGTGCCAGCAGCTATGGGACAGGGGAAGCTTTCTTT
-	TRBV15	TRBD2	TRBJ2-1	CATSVAGSGNEQFF	TGTGCCACCAGCGTAGCGGGATCGGGCAATGAGCAGTTCTTC
-	TRBV6-6	-	TRBJ1-6	CASSYQGHNSPLHF	TGTGCCAGCAGTTACCAGGGTCATAATTCACCCCTCCACTTT
few	TRBV19	-	TRBJ2-3	CASSPGTFKATDTQYF	TGTGCCAGTAGTCCCGGGACTTTCAAAGCCACAGATACGCAGTATTTT
-	TRBV24-1	TRBD1	TRBJ2-2	CATRTGVTGELFF	TGTGCCACCCGGACAGGGGTGACCGGGGAGCTGTTTTTT
-	TRBV27	TRBD1	TRBJ2-5	CASGPTGERGEETQYF	TGTGCCAGCGGACCAACAGGGGAAAGAGGGGAAGAGACCCAGTACTTC
-	TRBV7-6	-	TRBJ2-5	CASSLGETMGTQYF	TGTGCCAGCAGCCTGGGTGAGACTATGGGGACCCAGTACTTC
-	TRBV15	TRBD1	TRBJ1-6	CATSEHRGSPLHF	TGTGCCACCAGCGAGCACAGGGGTTCACCCCTCCACTTT
-	TRBV5-1	TRBD2	TRBJ2-1	CASSVGRGSSGRAGDNEQFF	TGCGCCAGCAGCGTAGGCAGGGGTTCTAGCGGGAGGGCCGGGGACAATGAGCAGTTCTTC
-	TRBV29-1	-	TRBJ1-2	CSVELESGYGYTF	TGCAGCGTTGAGCTCGAGTCAGGGTATGGCTACACCTTC
few	TRBV11-2	TRBD2	TRBJ2-7	CASSLAGGRHEQYF	TGTGCCAGCAGCTTAGCGGGGGGGCGTCACGAGCAGTACTTC
once	TRBV7-5	-	TRBJ1-5	CARSLVGQGAFSNQPQHF	-
-	TRBV28	TRBD1	TRBJ1-1	CASSVGGQNTEAFF	TGTGCCAGCAGCGTAGGGGGCCAGAACACTGAAGCTTTCTTT
-	TRBV18	-	TRBJ2-1	CASSPQYRATSSYNEQFF	TGTGCCAGCTCACCACAGTACAGGGCTACTAGCTCCTACAATGAGCAGTTCTTC
-	TRBV28	-	TRBJ1-2	CASSLGGGANYGYTF	TGTGCCAGCAGTCTAGGTGGGGGGGCAAACTATGGCTACACCTTC
-	TRBV7-6	TRBD2	TRBJ2-7	CASSLSSGSSYEQYF	TGTGCCAGCAGCTTAAGTAGCGGGAGTAGTTACGAGCAGTACTTC